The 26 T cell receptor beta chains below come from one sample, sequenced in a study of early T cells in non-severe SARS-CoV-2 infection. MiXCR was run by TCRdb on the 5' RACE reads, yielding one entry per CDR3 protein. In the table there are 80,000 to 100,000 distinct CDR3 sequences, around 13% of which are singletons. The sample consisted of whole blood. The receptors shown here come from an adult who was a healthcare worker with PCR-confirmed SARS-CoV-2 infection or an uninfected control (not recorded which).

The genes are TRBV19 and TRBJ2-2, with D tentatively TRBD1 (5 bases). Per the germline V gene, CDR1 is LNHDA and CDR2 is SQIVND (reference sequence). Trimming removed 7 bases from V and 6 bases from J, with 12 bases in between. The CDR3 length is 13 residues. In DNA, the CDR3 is TGTGCCAGTAAGGCCAGGGTCCCCGGGGAGCTGTTTTTT. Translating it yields CASKARVPGELFF. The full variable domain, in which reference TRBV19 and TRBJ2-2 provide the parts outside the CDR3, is DGGITQSPKYLFRKEGQNVTLSCEQNLNHDAMYWYRQDPGQGLRLIYYSQIVNDFQKGDIAEGYSVSREKKESFPLTVTSAQKNPTAFYLCASKARVPGELFFGEGSRLTVL.

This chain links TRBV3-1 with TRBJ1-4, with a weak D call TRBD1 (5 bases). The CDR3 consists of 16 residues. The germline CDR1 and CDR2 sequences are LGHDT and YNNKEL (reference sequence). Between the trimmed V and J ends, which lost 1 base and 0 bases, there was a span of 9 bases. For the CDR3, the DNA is TGTGCCAGCAGCCAAGTTCGACAGACAACTAATGAAAAACTGTTTTTT. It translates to CASSQVRQTTNEKLFF.

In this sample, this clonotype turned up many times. In DNA, the CDR3 is TGTGCCAGCAGTTTCCTCCGGGGCCCTGTAGGGGACCAGTACTTC. Translated: CASSFLRGPVGDQYF. The rearrangement uses TRBV6-6 and TRBJ2-5; the D gene could be TRBD1 or TRBD2 (5 bases each). CDR1 MNHNY and CDR2 SVGAGI come from the germline V gene (reference sequence). CDR3 length: 15 residues. Between the trimmed V and J ends, which lost 4 bases and 10 bases, there was a span of 22 bases.

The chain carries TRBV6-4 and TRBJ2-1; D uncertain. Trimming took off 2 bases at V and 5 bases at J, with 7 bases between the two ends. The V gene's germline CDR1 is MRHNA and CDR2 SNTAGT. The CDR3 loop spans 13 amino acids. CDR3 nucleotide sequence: TGTGCCAGCAGTGACGAAGGCCACAATGAGCAGTTCTTC. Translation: CASSDEGHNEQFF.

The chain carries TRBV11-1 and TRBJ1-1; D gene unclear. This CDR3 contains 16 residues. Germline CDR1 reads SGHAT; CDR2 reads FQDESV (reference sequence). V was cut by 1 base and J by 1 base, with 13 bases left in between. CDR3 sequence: CASSLGRTGRNTEAFF. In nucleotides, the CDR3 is TGTGCCAGCAGCTTAGGGCGGACTGGGAGGAACACTGAAGCTTTCTTT. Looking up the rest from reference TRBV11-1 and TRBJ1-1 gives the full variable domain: EAEVAQSPRYKITEKSQAVAFWCDPISGHATLYWYRQILGQGPELLVQFQDESVVDDSQLPKDRFSAERLKGVDSTLKIQPAELGDSAMYLCASSLGRTGRNTEAFFGQGTRLTVV.

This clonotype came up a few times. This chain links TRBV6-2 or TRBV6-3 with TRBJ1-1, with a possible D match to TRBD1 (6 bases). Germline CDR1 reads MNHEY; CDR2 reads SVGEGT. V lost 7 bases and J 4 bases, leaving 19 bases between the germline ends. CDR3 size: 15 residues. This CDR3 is CASTRSSGVGTEAFF. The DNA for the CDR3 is TGTGCCAGCACCCGAAGTTCAGGGGTCGGCACTGAAGCTTTCTTT.

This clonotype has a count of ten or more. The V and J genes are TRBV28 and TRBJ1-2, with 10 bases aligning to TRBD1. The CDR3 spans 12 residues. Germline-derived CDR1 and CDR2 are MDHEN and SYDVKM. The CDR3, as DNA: TGTGCGGGGACAGGGGATCATCCTGGCTACACCTTC. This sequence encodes CAGTGDHPGYTF.

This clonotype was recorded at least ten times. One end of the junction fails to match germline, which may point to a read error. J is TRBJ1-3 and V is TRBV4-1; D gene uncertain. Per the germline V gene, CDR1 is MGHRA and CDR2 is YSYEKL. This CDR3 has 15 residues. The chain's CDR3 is CASSQWRATGNTIYF. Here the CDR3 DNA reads TGCGCTAGCAGCCAATGGAGGGCCACTGGAAACACCATATATTTT.

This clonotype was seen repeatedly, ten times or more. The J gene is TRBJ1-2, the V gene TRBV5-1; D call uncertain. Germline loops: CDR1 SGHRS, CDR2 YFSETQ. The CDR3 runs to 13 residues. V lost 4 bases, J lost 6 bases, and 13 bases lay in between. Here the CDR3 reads CASSLQISDGYTF. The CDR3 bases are TGCGCCAGCAGCCTACAGATATCGGATGGCTACACCTTC.

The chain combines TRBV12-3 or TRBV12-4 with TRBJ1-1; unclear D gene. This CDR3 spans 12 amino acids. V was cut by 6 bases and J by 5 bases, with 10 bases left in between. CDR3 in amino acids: CASRRMLTEAFF. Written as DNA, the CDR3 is TGTGCCAGCAGAAGAATGTTGACTGAAGCTTTCTTT.

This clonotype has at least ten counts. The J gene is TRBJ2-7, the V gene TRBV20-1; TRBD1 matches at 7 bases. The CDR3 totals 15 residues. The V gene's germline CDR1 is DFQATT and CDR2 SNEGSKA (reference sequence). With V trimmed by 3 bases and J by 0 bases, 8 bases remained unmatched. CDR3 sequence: CSASDPGQSSYEQYF. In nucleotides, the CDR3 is TGCAGTGCTAGTGATCCGGGACAGAGCTCCTACGAGCAGTACTTC.

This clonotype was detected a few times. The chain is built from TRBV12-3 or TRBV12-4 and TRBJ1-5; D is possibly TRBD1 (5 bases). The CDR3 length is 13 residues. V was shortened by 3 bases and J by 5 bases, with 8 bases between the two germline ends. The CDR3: CASSFGADQPQHF. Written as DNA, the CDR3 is TGTGCCAGCAGTTTCGGGGCCGATCAGCCCCAGCATTTT.

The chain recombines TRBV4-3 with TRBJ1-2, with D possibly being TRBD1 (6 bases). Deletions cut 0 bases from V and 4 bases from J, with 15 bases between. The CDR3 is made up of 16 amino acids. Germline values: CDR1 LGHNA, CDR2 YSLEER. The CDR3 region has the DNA TGCGCCAGCAGCCAAGATCAGGGGCGAATGATCTATGGCTACACCTTC. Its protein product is CASSQDQGRMIYGYTF.

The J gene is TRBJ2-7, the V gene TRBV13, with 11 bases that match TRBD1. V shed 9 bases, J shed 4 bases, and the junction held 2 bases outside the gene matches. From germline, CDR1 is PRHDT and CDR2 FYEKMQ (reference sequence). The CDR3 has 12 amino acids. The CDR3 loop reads CASRDRGYEQYF. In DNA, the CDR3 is TGTGCCAGTCGGGACAGGGGGTACGAGCAGTACTTC. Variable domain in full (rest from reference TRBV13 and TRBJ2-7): AAGVIQSPRHLIKEKRETATLKCYPIPRHDTVYWYQQGPGQDPQFLISFYEKMQSDKGSIPDRFSAQQFSDYHSELNMSSLELGDSALYFCASRDRGYEQYFGPGTRLTVT.

CDR3 sequence reads: CSAGLAGTGELFF. DNA of the CDR3: TGCAGCGCGGGACTAGCGGGCACCGGGGAGCTGTTTTTT. The rearrangement uses TRBV29-1 and TRBJ2-2; 12 bases are a match to TRBD2. The CDR3 is 13 amino acids. The germline CDR1 and CDR2 sequences are SQVTM and ANQGSEA. The junction had 1 base not matched to a gene; V was cut back by 7 bases and J by 4 bases.

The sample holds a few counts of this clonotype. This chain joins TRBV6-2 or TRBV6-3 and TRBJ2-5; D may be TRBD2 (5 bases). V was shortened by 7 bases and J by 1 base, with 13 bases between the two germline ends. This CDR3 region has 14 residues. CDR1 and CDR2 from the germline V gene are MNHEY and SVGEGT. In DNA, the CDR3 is TGTGCCAGCACCTCTGTGCGGGCCCAAGAGACCCAGTACTTC. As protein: CASTSVRAQETQYF.

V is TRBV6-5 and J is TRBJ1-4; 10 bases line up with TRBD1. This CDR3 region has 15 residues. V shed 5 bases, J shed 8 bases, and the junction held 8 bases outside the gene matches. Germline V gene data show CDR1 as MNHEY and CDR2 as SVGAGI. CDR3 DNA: TGTGCCAGCAGTACTGGACAGGGGGAGGGCGAAAAACTGTTTTTT. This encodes CASSTGQGEGEKLFF.

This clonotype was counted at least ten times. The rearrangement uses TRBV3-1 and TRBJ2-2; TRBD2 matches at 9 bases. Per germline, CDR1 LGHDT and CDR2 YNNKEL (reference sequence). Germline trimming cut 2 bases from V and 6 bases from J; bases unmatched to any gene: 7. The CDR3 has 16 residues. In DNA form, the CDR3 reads TGTGCCAGCAGCCAAATGGGACTAGCTATTTCCGGGGAGCTGTTTTTT. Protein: CASSQMGLAISGELFF.

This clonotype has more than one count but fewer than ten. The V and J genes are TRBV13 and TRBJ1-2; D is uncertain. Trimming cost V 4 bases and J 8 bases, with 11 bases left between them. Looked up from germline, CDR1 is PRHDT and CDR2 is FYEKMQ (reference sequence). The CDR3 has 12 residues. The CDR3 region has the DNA TGTGCCAGCAGCTCCCGGTCAAGGGGCTACACCTTC. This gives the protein CASSSRSRGYTF. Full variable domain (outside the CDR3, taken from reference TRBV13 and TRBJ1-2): AAGVIQSPRHLIKEKRETATLKCYPIPRHDTVYWYQQGPGQDPQFLISFYEKMQSDKGSIPDRFSAQQFSDYHSELNMSSLELGDSALYFCASSSRSRGYTFGSGTRLTVV.

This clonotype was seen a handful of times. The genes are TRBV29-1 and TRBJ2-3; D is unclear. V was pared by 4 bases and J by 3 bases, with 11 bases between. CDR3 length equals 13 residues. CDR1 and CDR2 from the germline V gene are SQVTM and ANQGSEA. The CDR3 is CSVVEYGTDTQYF. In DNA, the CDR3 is TGCAGCGTTGTGGAATACGGAACAGATACGCAGTATTTT.

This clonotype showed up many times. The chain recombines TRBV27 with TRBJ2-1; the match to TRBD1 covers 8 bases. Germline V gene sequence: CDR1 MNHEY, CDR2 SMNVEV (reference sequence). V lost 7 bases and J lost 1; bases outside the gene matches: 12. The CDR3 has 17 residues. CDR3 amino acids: CASIPLSQGVSYNEQFF. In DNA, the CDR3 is TGTGCCAGCATCCCCCTCTCACAGGGGGTTTCCTACAATGAGCAGTTCTTC.

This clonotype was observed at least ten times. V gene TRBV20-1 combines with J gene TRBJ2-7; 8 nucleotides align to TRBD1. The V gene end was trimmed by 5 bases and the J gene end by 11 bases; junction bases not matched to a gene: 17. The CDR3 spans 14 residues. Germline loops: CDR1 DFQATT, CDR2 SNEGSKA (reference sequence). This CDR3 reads CSADSGTGAPFEYF. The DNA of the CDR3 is TGCAGTGCTGACTCCGGGACAGGCGCACCTTTTGAGTACTTC.

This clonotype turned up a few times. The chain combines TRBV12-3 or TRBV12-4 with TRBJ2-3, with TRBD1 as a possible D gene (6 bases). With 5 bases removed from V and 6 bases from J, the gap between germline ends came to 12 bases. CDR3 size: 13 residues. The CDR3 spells CASSTGILDTQYF. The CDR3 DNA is TGTGCCAGCAGTACAGGGATTCTGGATACGCAGTATTTT.

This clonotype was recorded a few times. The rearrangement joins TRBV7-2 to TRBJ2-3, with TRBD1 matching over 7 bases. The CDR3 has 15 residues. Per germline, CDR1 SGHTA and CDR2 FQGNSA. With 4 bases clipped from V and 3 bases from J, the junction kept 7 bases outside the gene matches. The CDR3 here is CASSSGGHRTDTQYF. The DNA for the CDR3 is TGTGCCAGCAGCTCAGGGGGTCATCGGACAGATACGCAGTATTTT.

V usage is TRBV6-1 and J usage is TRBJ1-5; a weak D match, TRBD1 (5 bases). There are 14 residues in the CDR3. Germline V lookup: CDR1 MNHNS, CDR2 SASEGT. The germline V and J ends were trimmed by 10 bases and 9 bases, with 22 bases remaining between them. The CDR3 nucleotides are TGTGCCACCTCTGGGACGGAAGTTCGACGGCCCCAGCATTTT. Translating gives CATSGTEVRRPQHF.

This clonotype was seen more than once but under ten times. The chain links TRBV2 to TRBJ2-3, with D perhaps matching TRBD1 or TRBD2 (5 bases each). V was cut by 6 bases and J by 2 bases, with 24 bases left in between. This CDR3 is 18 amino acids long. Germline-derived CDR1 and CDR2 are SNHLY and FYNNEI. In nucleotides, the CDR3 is TGTGCCAGCAGGGCAGGGACGATTGGGCGGGCGGTCACAGATACGCAGTATTTT. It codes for CASRAGTIGRAVTDTQYF.